The rows below give T cell receptor beta chains drawn from one sample of a study of OX40 agonist ivuxolimab in advanced cancers. The repertoire was sequenced with immunoSEQ multiplex PCR; TCRdb's copy has only in-frame clones and lacks some. In the table there are some 37,000 clones, more than 65% of which are singletons. The sample in question was CD4+ or CD8+ T cells sorted from blood, obtained in a trial of the OX40 agonist ivuxolimab. The receptors were sampled from an adult with an advanced solid tumor such as melanoma, head and neck, liver or kidney cancer. The CDR3 runs from the conserved cysteine through the conserved F or W. A D gene is named only where the DNA matches it firmly. Not all rows give a size; the values are once, few, many and, for expanded clones, a class.

.	.	TRBJ1-3	TRBV19	TGTGCCAGTAGGGTGGACAGCGATAAAACCTCTGGAAACACCATATATTTT	CASRVDSDKTSGNTIYF
.	.	TRBJ1-1	TRBV2	TGTGCCAGCAGTGTAGCCCGAACTGAAGCTTTCTTT	CASSVARTEAFF
TRBD1	.	TRBJ1-5	TRBV7-2	TGTGCCAGCAGCTTACAGACAGGGCTAGATCAGCCCCAGCATTTT	CASSLQTGLDQPQHF
.	.	TRBJ2-6	TRBV21-1	TGTGCCAGCAGCAAAATCTCTGGGGCCAACGTCCTGACTTTC	CASSKISGANVLTF
.	.	TRBJ1-2	TRBV5-1	TGCGCCAGCAGCTCGGGGGGAAGCTATGGCTACACCTTC	CASSSGGSYGYTF
.	.	TRBJ2-2	TRBV5-6	TGTGCCAGCAGCTTGATACGTATTTCGTCCGGGGAGCTGTTTTTT	CASSLIRISSGELFF
.	once	TRBJ1-5	TRBV19	TGTGCCAGTAGTATAAGTGGTGGAGGGCCGGCGAAGCCCCAGCATTTT	CASSISGGGPAKPQHF
TRBD1	.	TRBJ2-2	TRBV9	TGTGCCAGCAGCGCGAAACAGGGGGCCCCGAACACCGGGGAGCTGTTTTTT	CASSAKQGAPNTGELFF
.	.	TRBJ1-5	TRBV5-4	TGTGCCAGCAGCTTGTCCGCGGGTCAGCCCCAGCATTTT	CASSLSAGQPQHF
.	.	TRBJ1-5	TRBV28	TGTGCCAGCACCGAGGACGTTCAGCCCCAGCATTTT	CASTEDVQPQHF
.	.	TRBJ2-1	TRBV5-1	TGTGCCAGCAGCTTTGACATATACAATGAGCAGTTCTTC	CASSFDIYNEQFF
.	.	TRBJ2-1	TRBV5-1	TGCGCCAGCTGCACCCTCCCCAGGGAGGACAATGAGCAGTTCTTC	CASCTLPREDNEQFF
.	once	TRBJ1-5	TRBV5-6	TGTGCCAGCAGCTTTAGTGGTGCTTACAATCAGCCCCAGCATTTT	CASSFSGAYNQPQHF
.	.	TRBJ2-7	TRBV4-1	TGCGCCAGCAGCCAAGGAGGAGAAACCTACGAGCAGTACTTC	CASSQGGETYEQYF
TRBD1	few	TRBJ1-1	TRBV9	TGTGCCAGCAGCGTCTATACAGGGGACGACACTGAAGCTTTCTTT	CASSVYTGDDTEAFF
TRBD1	.	TRBJ1-2	TRBV11-2	TGTGCCAGCAGCTTAGAACCAGGGGGGGGCTATGGCTACACCTTC	CASSLEPGGGYGYTF
.	.	TRBJ2-7	TRBV11-3	TGTGCCAGCAGCTTAGAGAGGGGCGAGCAGTACTTC	CASSLERGEQYF
.	.	TRBJ1-2	TRBV9	TGTGCCAGCAGTCTCACCCCAGGGGCCCCGGCCCCATATGGCTACACCTTC	CASSLTPGAPAPYGYTF